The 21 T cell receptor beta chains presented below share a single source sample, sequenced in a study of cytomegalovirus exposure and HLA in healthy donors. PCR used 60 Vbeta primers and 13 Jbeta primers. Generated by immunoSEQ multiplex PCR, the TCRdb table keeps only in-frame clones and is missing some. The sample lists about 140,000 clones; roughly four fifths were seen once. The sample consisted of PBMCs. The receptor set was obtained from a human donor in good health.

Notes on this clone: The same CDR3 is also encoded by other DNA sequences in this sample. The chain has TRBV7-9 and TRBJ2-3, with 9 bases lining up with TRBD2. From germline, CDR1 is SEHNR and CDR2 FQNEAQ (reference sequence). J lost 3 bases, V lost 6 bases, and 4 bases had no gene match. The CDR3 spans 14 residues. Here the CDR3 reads CASSRSGGTDTQYF. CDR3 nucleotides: TGTGCCAGCAGTCGTAGCGGGGGAACAGATACGCAGTATTTT.

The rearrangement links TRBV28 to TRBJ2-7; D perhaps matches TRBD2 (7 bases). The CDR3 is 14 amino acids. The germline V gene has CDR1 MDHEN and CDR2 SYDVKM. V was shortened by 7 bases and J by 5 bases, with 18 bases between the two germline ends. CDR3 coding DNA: TGTGCCAGCACTCCTGGGGGGGCGCGGAACGAGCAGTACTTC. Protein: CASTPGGARNEQYF.

The CDR3 region has the DNA TGTGCCAGCAGCGACAGCCCGGGCACCGGGGAGCTGTTTTTT. Residues: CASSDSPGTGELFF. The chain joins TRBV27 to TRBJ2-2; weak D call: TRBD1 (5 bases). The CDR3 is 14 amino acids. V lost 6 bases, J lost 4 bases, and 12 bases lay in between. Per the germline V gene, CDR1 is MNHEY and CDR2 is SMNVEV (reference sequence).

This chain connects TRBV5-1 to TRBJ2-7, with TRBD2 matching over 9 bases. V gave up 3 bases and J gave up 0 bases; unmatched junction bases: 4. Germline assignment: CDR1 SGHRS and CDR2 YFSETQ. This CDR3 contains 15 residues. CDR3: CASSSFSGSSYEQYF. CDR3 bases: TGCGCCAGCAGCTCTTTTAGCGGGAGCTCCTACGAGCAGTACTTC.

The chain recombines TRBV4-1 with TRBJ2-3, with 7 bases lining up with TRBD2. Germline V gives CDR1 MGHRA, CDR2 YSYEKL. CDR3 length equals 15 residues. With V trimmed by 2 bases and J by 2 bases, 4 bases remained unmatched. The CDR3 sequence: CASSQRAGPTDTQYF. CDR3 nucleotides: TGCGCCAGCAGCCAAAGAGCGGGACCCACAGATACGCAGTATTTT.

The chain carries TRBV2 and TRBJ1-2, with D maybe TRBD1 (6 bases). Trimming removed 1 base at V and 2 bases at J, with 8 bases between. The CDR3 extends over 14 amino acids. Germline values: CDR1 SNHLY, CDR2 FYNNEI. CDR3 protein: CASSEVRGNYGYTF. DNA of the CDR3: TGTGCCAGCAGTGAAGTCAGGGGCAACTATGGCTACACCTTC. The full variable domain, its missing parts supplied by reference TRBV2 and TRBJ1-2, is EPEVTQTPSHQVTQMGQEVILRCVPISNHLYFYWYRQILGQKVEFLVSFYNNEISEKSEIFDDQFSVERPDGSNFTLKIRSTKLEDSAMYFCASSEVRGNYGYTFGSGTRLTVV.

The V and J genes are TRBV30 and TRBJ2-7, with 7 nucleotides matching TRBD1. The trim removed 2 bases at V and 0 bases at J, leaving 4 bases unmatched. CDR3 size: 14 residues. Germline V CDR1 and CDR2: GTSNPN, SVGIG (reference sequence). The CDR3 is CAWSKTGSSYEQYF. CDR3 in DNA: TGTGCCTGGAGTAAGACAGGGAGCTCCTACGAGCAGTACTTC. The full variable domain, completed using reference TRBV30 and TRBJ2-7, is SQTIHQWPATLVQPVGSPLSLECTVEGTSNPNLYWYRQAAGRGLQLLFYSVGIGQISSEVPQNLSASRPQDRQFILSSKKLLLSDSGFYLCAWSKTGSSYEQYFGPGTRLTVT.

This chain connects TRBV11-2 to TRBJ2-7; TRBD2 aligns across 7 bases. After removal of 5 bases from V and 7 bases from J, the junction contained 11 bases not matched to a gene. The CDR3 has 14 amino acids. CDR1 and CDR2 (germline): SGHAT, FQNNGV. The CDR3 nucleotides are TGTGCCAGCAGCCCCGGGACTACCTCGGGGGAGCAGTACTTC. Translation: CASSPGTTSGEQYF. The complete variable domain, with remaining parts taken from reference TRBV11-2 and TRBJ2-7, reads EAGVAQSPRYKIIEKRQSVAFWCNPISGHATLYWYQQILGQGPKLLIQFQNNGVVDDSQLPKDRFSAERLKGVDSTLKIQPAKLEDSAVYLCASSPGTTSGEQYFGPGTRLTVT.

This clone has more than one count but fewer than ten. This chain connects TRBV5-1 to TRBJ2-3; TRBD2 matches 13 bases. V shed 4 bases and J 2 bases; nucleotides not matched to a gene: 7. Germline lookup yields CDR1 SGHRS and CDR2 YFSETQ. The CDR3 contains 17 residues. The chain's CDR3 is CASSQLAGGLDTDTQYF. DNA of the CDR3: TGCGCCAGCAGCCAACTAGCGGGGGGGCTCGACACAGATACGCAGTATTTT.

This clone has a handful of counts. The CDR3 reads CASSPGRTNEKLFF. CDR3 sequence (DNA): TGTGCCAGCTCCCCGGGGAGAACTAATGAAAAACTGTTTTTT. This chain links TRBV18 with TRBJ1-4; D is uncertain. The CDR3 consists of 14 residues. V was pared by 6 bases and J by 1 base, with 9 bases between. CDR1 and CDR2 from the germline V gene are KGHSH and LQKENI.

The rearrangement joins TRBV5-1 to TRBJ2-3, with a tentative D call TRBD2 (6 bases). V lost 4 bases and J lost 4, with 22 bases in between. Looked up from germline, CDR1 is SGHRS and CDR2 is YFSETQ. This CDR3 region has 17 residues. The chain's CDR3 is CASSVGLTLARADTQYF. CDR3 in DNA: TGCGCCAGCAGCGTGGGACTCACCTTGGCGCGCGCAGATACGCAGTATTTT. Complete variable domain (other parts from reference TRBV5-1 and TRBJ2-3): KAGVTQTPRYLIKTRGQQVTLSCSPISGHRSVSWYQQTPGQGLQFLFEYFSETQRNKGNFPGRFSGRQFSNSRSEMNVSTLELGDSALYLCASSVGLTLARADTQYFGPGTRLTVL.

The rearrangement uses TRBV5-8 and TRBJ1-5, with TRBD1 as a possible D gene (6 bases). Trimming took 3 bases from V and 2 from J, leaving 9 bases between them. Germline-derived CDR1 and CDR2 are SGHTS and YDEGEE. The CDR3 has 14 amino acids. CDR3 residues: CASSSSGGNQPQHF. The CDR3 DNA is TGTGCCAGCAGCTCGTCAGGGGGCAATCAGCCCCAGCATTTT. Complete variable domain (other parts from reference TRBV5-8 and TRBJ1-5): EAGVTQSPTHLIKTRGQQATLRCSPISGHTSVYWYQQALGLGLQFLLWYDEGEERNRGNFPPRFSGRQFPNYSSELNVNALELEDSALYLCASSSSGGNQPQHFGDGTRLSIL.

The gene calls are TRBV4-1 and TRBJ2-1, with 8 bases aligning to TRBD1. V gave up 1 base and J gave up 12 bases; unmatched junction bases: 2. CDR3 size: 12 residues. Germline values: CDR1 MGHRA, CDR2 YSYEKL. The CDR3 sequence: CASSQAGGRQFF. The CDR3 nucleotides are TGCGCCAGCAGCCAAGCAGGGGGCCGGCAGTTCTTC.

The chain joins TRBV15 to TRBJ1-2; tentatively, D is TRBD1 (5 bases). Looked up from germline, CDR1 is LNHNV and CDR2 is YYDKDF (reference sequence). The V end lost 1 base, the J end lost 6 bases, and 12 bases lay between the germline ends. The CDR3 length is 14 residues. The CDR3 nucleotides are TGTGCCACCAGCAGAGCGGGGGAAAGAAATGGCTACACCTTC. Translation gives CATSRAGERNGYTF.

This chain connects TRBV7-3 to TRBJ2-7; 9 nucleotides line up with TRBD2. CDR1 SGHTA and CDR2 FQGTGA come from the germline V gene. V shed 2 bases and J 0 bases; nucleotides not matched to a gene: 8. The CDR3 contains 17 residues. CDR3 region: CASSLFPSGKHSYEQYF. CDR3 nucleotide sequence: TGTGCCAGCAGCTTATTTCCTAGCGGGAAACACTCCTACGAGCAGTACTTC.

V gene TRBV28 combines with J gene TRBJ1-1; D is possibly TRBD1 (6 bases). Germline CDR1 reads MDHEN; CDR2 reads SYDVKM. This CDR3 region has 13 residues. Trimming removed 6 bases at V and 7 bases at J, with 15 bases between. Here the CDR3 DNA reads TGTGCCAGCAGCTATCTACAGGGTGGTGAAGCTTTCTTT. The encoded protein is CASSYLQGGEAFF.

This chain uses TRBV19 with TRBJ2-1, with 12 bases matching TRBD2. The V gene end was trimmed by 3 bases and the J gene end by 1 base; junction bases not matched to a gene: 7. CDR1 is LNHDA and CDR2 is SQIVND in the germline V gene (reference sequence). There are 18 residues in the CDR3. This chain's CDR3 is CASSMKLAGGPSYNEQFF. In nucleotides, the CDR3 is TGTGCCAGTAGTATGAAGCTAGCGGGGGGGCCATCCTACAATGAGCAGTTCTTC.

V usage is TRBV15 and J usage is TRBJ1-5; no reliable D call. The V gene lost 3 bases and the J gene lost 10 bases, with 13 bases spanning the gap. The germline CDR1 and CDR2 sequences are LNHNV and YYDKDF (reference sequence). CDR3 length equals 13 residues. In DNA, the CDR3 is TGTGCCACCAGCAGGAGCAGGCTGGAACCCCAGCATTTT. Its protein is CATSRSRLEPQHF.

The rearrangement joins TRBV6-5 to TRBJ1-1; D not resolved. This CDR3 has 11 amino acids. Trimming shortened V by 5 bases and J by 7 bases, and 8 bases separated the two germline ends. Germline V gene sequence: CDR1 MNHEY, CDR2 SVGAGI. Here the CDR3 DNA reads TGTGCCAGCAGTCGTTTAGATGAAGCTTTCTTT. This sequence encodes CASSRLDEAFF.

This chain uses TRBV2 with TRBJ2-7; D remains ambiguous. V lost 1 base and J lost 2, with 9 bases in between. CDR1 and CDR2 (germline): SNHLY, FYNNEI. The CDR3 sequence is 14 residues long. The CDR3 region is CASSEETGAYEQYF. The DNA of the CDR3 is TGTGCCAGCAGTGAAGAAACTGGAGCCTACGAGCAGTACTTC. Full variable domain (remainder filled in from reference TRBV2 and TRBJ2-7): EPEVTQTPSHQVTQMGQEVILRCVPISNHLYFYWYRQILGQKVEFLVSFYNNEISEKSEIFDDQFSVERPDGSNFTLKIRSTKLEDSAMYFCASSEETGAYEQYFGPGTRLTVT.

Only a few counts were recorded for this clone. The CDR3 sequence is CASSELDTYYEQYF. DNA for the CDR3: TGTGCCAGCAGTGAACTGGACACCTACTACGAGCAGTACTTC. The rearrangement links TRBV6-1 to TRBJ2-7; a possible D gene is TRBD1 (5 bases). The V gene lost 2 bases and the J gene lost 3 bases, with 11 bases spanning the gap. The germline gives CDR1 MNHNS, CDR2 SASEGT. The CDR3 is 14 amino acids.